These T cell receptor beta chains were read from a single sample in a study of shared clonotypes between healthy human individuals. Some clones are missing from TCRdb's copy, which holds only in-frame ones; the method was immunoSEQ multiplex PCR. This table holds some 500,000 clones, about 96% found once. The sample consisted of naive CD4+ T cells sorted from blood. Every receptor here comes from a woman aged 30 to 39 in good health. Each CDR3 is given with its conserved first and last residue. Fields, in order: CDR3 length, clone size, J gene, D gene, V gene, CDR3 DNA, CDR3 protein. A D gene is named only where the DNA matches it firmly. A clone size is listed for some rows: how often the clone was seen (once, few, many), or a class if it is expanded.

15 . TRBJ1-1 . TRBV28 TGTGCCAGCAGTTTGACAGTATCTTGGAACACTGAAGCTTTCTTT CASSLTVSWNTEAFF
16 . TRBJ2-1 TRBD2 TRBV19 TGTGCCAGTAGTACACGACTAGCGGGCCATAACAATGAGCAGTTCTTC CASSTRLAGHNNEQFF
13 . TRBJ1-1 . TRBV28 TGTGCCAGCAGTATCTCCATGAACACTGAAGCTTTCTTT CASSISMNTEAFF
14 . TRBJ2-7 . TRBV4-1 TGCGCCAGCAGCCAAGACGGGCTGGGCTACGAGCAGTACTTC CASSQDGLGYEQYF
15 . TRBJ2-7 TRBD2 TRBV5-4 TGTGCCAGCAGCACGGCGGGGGGGGCGATTTACGAGCAGTACTTC CASSTAGGAIYEQYF
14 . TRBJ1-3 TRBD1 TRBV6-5 TGTGCCAGCAGAAAGACAGGGACTGGAAACACCATATATTTT CASRKTGTGNTIYF
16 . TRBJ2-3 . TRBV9 TGTGCCAGCAGCCCGATCCCGGCTAAAAGCACAGATACGCAGTATTTT CASSPIPAKSTDTQYF
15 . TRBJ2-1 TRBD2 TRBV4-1 TGCGCCAGCAGCCTATGGACTAGCGGGTACAATGAGCAGTTCTTC CASSLWTSGYNEQFF
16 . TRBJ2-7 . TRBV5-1 TGCGCCAGCAGCCCCCGGGGGAGAGGAGGAATGGACGAGCAGTACTTC CASSPRGRGGMDEQYF
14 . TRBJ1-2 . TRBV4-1 TGCGCCAGCAGCCCCCCCGCGTGGAACTATGGCTACACCTTC CASSPPAWNYGYTF
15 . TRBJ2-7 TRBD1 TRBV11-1 TGTGCCAGCAGGTCGACAGGGGCAATAAATTACGAGCAGTACTTC CASRSTGAINYEQYF
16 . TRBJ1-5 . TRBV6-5 TGTGCCAGCAGTTCCAGGACAGCGCCCCGCAATCAGCCCCAGCATTTT CASSSRTAPRNQPQHF
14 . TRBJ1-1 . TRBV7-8 TGTGCCAGCAGCCTAGCCCGGATGAACACTGAAGCTTTCTTT CASSLARMNTEAFF
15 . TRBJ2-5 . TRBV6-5 TGTGCCAGCAGTTATATTAGGGACGATCGCCAGGCCCAGTACTTC CASSYIRDDRQAQYF
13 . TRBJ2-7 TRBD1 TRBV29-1 TGCAGCTATCGACAGGGGAGCTCCTACGAGCAGTACTTC CSYRQGSSYEQYF
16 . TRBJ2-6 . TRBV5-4 TGTGCCAGCAGCTTGGATGCGGGAAGCGGGGCCAACGTCCTGACTTTC CASSLDAGSGANVLTF
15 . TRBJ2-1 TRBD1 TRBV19 TGTGCCAGTAGTAGATACCGGGACAGGGGGAATGAGCAGTTCTTC CASSRYRDRGNEQFF
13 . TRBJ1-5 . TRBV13 TGTGCCAGCAGCTTAGGGGAGAATCAGCCCCAGCATTTT CASSLGENQPQHF
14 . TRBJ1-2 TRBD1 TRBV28 TGTGCCAGCAGTTCTCAGGGGGCTAACTATGGCTACACCTTC CASSSQGANYGYTF
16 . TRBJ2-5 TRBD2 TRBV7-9 TGTGCCAGCAGCTTTACGGCTAGCGGAGACCAAGAGACCCAGTACTTC CASSFTASGDQETQYF
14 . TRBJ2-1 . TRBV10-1 TGCGCCAGCAGTGAGTCGGGGACGCCCCATGAGCAGTTCTTC CASSESGTPHEQFF
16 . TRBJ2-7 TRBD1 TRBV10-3 TGTGCCATCAGTGTGCCACAGGGGGCGCCTAATAAGAAGCAGTACTTC CAISVPQGAPNKKQYF
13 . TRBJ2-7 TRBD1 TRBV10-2 TGCGCCAGTGCAGGGACAGGGTCTGACGAGCAGTACTTC CASAGTGSDEQYF
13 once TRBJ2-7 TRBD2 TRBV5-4 TGTGCCAGCAGGTCGGCGGGGGCCTACGAGCAGTACTTC CASRSAGAYEQYF
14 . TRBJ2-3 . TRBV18 TGTGCCAGCTCACCACTGGGGAGCACAGATACGCAGTATTTT CASSPLGSTDTQYF
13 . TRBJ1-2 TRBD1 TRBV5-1 TGCGCCAGCAGCGTAGACAGGGCCCTTGGCTACACCTTC CASSVDRALGYTF
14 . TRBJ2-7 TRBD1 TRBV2 TGTGCCAGCAGTGACACAGGGGGATCCTACGAGCAGTACTTC CASSDTGGSYEQYF
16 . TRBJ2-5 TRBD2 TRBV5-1 TGCGCCAGCAGCTTGGGGGGACTAGCGGGAGTAGAGACCCAGTACTTC CASSLGGLAGVETQYF
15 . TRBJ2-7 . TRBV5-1 TGCGCCAGCAGCTTGGAGGCTAGTAGGGGATACGAGCAGTACTTC CASSLEASRGYEQYF
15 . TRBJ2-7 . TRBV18 TGTGCCAGCTCACCAATGACAGGACCTTCCTACGAGCAGTACTTC CASSPMTGPSYEQYF
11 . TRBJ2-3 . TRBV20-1 TGCAGTGCGGCCCCCGGAGATACGCAGTATTTT CSAAPGDTQYF
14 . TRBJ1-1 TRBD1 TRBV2 TGTGCCAGCAGTGGACAGGGGCAGGTCACTGAAGCTTTCTTT CASSGQGQVTEAFF
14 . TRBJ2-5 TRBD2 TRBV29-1 TGCAGCGTTGCCGGGACTAGCGGGAGGGAGACCCAGTACTTC CSVAGTSGRETQYF
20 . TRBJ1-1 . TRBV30 TGTGCCTGGAGTGTGAGTCCGTGGTCAGGACGAAAAACAATGAACACTGAAGCTTTCTTT CAWSVSPWSGRKTMNTEAFF